This T cell receptor beta chain is from a study of graft-versus-host responses after intestinal transplantation. Background on the study: Multivisceral, liver-intestinal, or isolated intestinal grafts went to recipients. Each patient got anti-thymocyte globulin induction, then tacrolimus and steroids for three to four years. The study, taken as a whole, reports: Across patients carrying graft-donor T cell macrochimerism, allografts held high graft-versus-host to host-versus-graft clonal ratios.

V was cut by 5 bases and J by 2 bases, with 12 bases left in between. Germline V gene data show CDR1 as MNHEY and CDR2 as SMNVEV (reference sequence). The CDR3 is 14 amino acids. This table comes from immunoSEQ multiplex PCR, and its TCRdb copy is limited to in-frame clones, with some not included. The sample yields almost 55,000 clones, about 89% seen once. In regard to this clone: Antigen specificity is unknown.

The material sequenced was PBMCs, taken about 93 weeks after intestinal transplant. This sequence joins TRBV27 and TRBJ1-1; D remains ambiguous. This sequence originates from a human patient who received an intestinal transplant, so some T cells may come from the graft donor. CDR3 region: CASSAQETNTEAFF. Here the CDR3 DNA reads TGTGCCAGCAGTGCGCAGGAAACTAACACTGAAGCTTTCTTT.